Sequencing of this TCR beta chain was carried out in a study of CD8 T cells in ankylosing spondylitis (dated by TCRdb to between 2016 and 2019). General notes on the study: The study set out to find disease-linked TCR variants by profiling T cell receptor beta repertoires in ankylosing spondylitis patients and healthy donors. In total, the full study cohort was made up of roughly 110 healthy donors and approximately 24 ankylosing spondylitis patients. Peripheral blood was sampled, and synovial fluid was additionally collected from ankylosing spondylitis patients.

Details on this clonotype: Its antigen remains unidentified. No qualities accompany the bases; no much larger clone lies one base away.

The research as a whole found: Blood from ankylosing spondylitis patients appeared to be characterized by a TCR beta motif composed of under 10 highly homologous amino acid variants. The disease-linked clones were reported as significantly enriched in matched synovial fluid samples from ankylosing spondylitis patients. Some motif variants had previously been reported in the synovial fluid and blood of reactive arthritis patients, which suggests shared mechanisms of disease initiation. The disease-linked clones showed a CD8+ phenotype and occurred at relatively low frequencies in peripheral blood.

At the junction V is shortened by 4 bases and J by 7 bases; bases outside the gene matches: 6. Inclusive of the bounding cysteine and phenylalanine, the CDR3 is 13 residues long. Only the CDR3 region is kept as DNA, spanning 39 bases read in frame from base 1. The germline V gene (reference sequence) sets CDR1 to SGHNT and CDR2 to YYREEE. TCRdb names Illumina HiSeq 2500 as the instrument used. TCR beta libraries were prepared by quantitative 5'-RACE with molecular barcodes. On the authors' methods: To identify disease-linked TCR variants, a new computational method was used, one built on a probabilistic model of VDJ rearrangement. Using fastp at Q25 and MiXCR, TCRdb reprocessed the public reads and kept productive beta chains. Each CDR3 protein appears once, grouped with its most common genes and DNA. The V and J calls follow TCRdb's processing rather than the paper's. The table for this sample lists some 220,000 distinct CDR3 sequences; roughly a tenth of them were counted only once. Less than 3% of the sample goes to the ten largest clones.

Material for sequencing was blood, either unsorted or a sorted T cell fraction (not recorded which). This clonotype was obtained from a male donor with ankylosing spondylitis or in good health (not recorded which). Here the chain combines TRBV5-4 and TRBJ2-3; 7 bases in the middle match TRBD1. The CDR3 region reads CASSLDRVNTQYF. The nucleotide sequence is TGTGCCAGCAGCCTCGACAGGGTGAATACGCAGTATTTT.